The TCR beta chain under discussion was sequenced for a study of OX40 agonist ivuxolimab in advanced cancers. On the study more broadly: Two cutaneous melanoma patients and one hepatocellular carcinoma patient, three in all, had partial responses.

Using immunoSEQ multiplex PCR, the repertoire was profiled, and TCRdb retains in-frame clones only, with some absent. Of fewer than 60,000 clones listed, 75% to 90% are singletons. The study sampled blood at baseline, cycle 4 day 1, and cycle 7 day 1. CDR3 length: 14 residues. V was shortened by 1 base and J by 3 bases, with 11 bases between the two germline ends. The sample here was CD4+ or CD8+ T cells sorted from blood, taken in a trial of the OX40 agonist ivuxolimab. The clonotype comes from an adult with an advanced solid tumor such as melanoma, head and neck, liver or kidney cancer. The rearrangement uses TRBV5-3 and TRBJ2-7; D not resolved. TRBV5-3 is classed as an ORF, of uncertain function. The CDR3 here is CARSLKTSVYEQYF. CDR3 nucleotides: TGTGCCAGAAGCTTGAAGACGTCCGTCTACGAGCAGTACTTC.